Listed below are T cell receptor beta chains from one sample, sequenced in a study of blood T cell repertoires in COVID-19. Using immunoSEQ multiplex PCR, the repertoire was profiled, and TCRdb retains in-frame clones only, with some absent. The profile covers 310,000 or so clones, with around 86% appearing a single time and 10% taken by the ten largest. The sample comprised PBMCs or T cells enriched from blood (not recorded which). The receptor set was obtained from a woman between 18 and 30 years old who had recovered from COVID-19. Both conserved end residues are part of each CDR3. Fields, in order: CDR3 length, clone size, J gene, V gene, D gene, CDR3 DNA, CDR3 protein. A D gene is named only where the DNA matches it firmly. The size entry is marked missing in some rows and otherwise reads once, few, many or a size class.

>13|.|TRBJ1-1|TRBV6-5|.
TGTGCCAGCAGAGACCGGGGAACCACTGAAGCTTTCTTT
CASRDRGTTEAFF
>14|.|TRBJ1-6|TRBV19|.
TGTGCCAGTTCCCGGACAGACTATAATTCACCCCTCCACTTT
CASSRTDYNSPLHF
>12|.|TRBJ1-1|TRBV12-3/TRBV12-4|.
TGTGCCAGCAGTTTGTTGGGGCCCCAAGCTTTCTTT
CASSLLGPQAFF
>14|.|TRBJ1-1|TRBV19|.
TGTGCCAGTACCCCTCGCCGTCGGGACACTGAAGCTTTCTTT
CASTPRRRDTEAFF
>13|.|TRBJ1-1|TRBV10-3|.
TGTGCCAGCTCAACACAGGGAGACACTGAAGCTTTCTTT
CASSTQGDTEAFF
>13|few|TRBJ1-2|TRBV29-1|.
TGCAGCGCCGGAGAACAGGGCGACTATGGCTACACCTTC
CSAGEQGDYGYTF
>13|.|TRBJ1-2|TRBV12-3/TRBV12-4|TRBD1
TGTGCCAGCAGTCTCGACAGGGGTGATGGCTACACCTTC
CASSLDRGDGYTF
>14|.|TRBJ2-7|TRBV28|TRBD1
TGTGCCAGCAGCCCGTCCTCTCAGGGGGACGAGCAGTACTTC
CASSPSSQGDEQYF
>13|.|TRBJ1-2|TRBV2|.
TGTGCCAGCACCGGAATCCGGGGAAGGGGCTACACCTTC
CASTGIRGRGYTF
>18|.|TRBJ1-3|TRBV5-1|TRBD1
TGCGCCAGCAGCCCGGGTCTGAGGGGGCTGGAGCCTGGAAACACCATATATTTT
CASSPGLRGLEPGNTIYF
>16|.|TRBJ2-7|TRBV18|TRBD2
TGTGCCAGCTCACATACAGAACTAGCGGCCTCTTACGAGCAGTACTTC
CASSHTELAASYEQYF
>13|once|TRBJ2-6|TRBV7-9|.
TGTGCCCCCGACATCTCTGGGGCCAACGTCCTGACTTTC
CAPDISGANVLTF
>14|.|TRBJ2-1|TRBV4-1|.
TGCGCCAGCAGCCAGTTGGGCGGGGCAGGTGAGCAGTTCTTC
CASSQLGGAGEQFF
>13|few|TRBJ1-5|TRBV5-1|.
TGCGCCAGCAGCTTGGGGCGGTATCAGCCCCAGCATTTT
CASSLGRYQPQHF
>13|.|TRBJ2-5|TRBV3-1/TRBV3-2|.
TGTGCCAGCAGCGATACATGGCGGGAGACCCAGTACTTC
CASSDTWRETQYF
>12|.|TRBJ2-1|TRBV19|.
TGTGCCAGTACCCAGGGGGGCAATGAGCAGTTCTTC
CASTQGGNEQFF
>12|.|TRBJ1-2|TRBV5-1|.
TGCGCCAGCAGCTCTGACTACTATGGCTACACCTTC
CASSSDYYGYTF
>14|.|TRBJ1-6|TRBV30|.
TGTGCCTGGAGTGTAAGGGACACTAATTCACCCCTCCACTTT
CAWSVRDTNSPLHF
>11|.|TRBJ1-1|TRBV30|.
TGTGCCTGTAAACAGGGCGCTGAAGCTTTCTTT
CACKQGAEAFF
>17|.|TRBJ2-3|TRBV2|TRBD2
TGTGCCAGCAGTGGACTAGCGGGTCCTCTCCGCACAGATACGCAGTATTTT
CASSGLAGPLRTDTQYF
>15|.|TRBJ2-5|TRBV7-2|.
TGTGCCAGCAGCTTAGGGTTGGCACTAAGAGAGACCCAGTACTTC
CASSLGLALRETQYF
>15|.|TRBJ1-1|TRBV18|.
TGTGCCAGCTCATCCACGACAGGCGGGGGGACTGAAGCTTTCTTT
CASSSTTGGGTEAFF
>15|.|TRBJ2-7|TRBV6-5|.
TGTGCCAGCAGTTTCCAGGGTATCCCCTCCTACGAGCAGTACTTC
CASSFQGIPSYEQYF
>15|.|TRBJ1-5|TRBV5-1|TRBD1
TGCGCCAGCAGCTTGGCCGGGACAGGCAATCAGCCCCAGCATTTT
CASSLAGTGNQPQHF
>11|.|TRBJ1-1|TRBV2|.
TGTGCCAGCACCGGGATAGGTGGAGCTTTCTTT
CASTGIGGAFF
>13|.|TRBJ2-2|TRBV12-5|.
TGTGCTAGTGGTTCCCTCCTCACCGGGGAGCTGTTTTTT
CASGSLLTGELFF
>13|few|TRBJ1-2|TRBV5-6|.
TGTGCCAGCAGCTTGGAGGAGTCCTATGGCTACACCTTC
CASSLEESYGYTF
>14|.|TRBJ2-3|TRBV7-2|.
TGTGCCAGCAGCCCAACCACTAGCACAGATACGCAGTATTTT
CASSPTTSTDTQYF
>14|.|TRBJ2-1|TRBV30|TRBD2
TGTGCCTGGAGTGTAACGGGGGGAGGTAATGAGCAGTTCTTC
CAWSVTGGGNEQFF
>17|.|TRBJ2-6|TRBV5-8|.
TGTGCCAGCAGCTTTGAGGCTTCGGGCTCTGGGGCCAACGTCCTGACTTTC
CASSFEASGSGANVLTF
>12|.|TRBJ1-4|TRBV30|.
TGTGCCTGGAGTATCGGGGGGGGAAAACTGTTTTTT
CAWSIGGGKLFF
>16|.|TRBJ2-1|TRBV27|.
TGTGCCAGCAGTTTTTTGGGGCAGTCCAACTACAATGAGCAGTTCTTC
CASSFLGQSNYNEQFF
>14|few|TRBJ1-1|TRBV18|.
TGTGCCAGCGCTACTGCCAGGGGTGACACTGAAGCTTTCTTT
CASATARGDTEAFF
>17|.|TRBJ2-3|TRBV9|TRBD1
TGTGCCAGCAGCGGAAAACAGGGGGCGCTATCCCCAGATACGCAGTATTTT
CASSGKQGALSPDTQYF
>14|.|TRBJ2-1|TRBV5-1|TRBD2
TGCGCCAGCAGCTGGAGCGGGAGGGACAATGAGCAGTTCTTC
CASSWSGRDNEQFF
>17|once|TRBJ2-7|TRBV10-3|TRBD2
TGTGCCATCAGTGGGGGGGCTAGCGGGTCGAGCTCCTACGAGCAGTACTTC
CAISGGASGSSSYEQYF
>14|.|TRBJ2-7|TRBV30|.
TGTGCCTGGACTTTACGGGTAGTTTCCTACGAGCAGTACTTC
CAWTLRVVSYEQYF
>15|.|TRBJ2-1|TRBV5-1|TRBD2
TGCGCCAGCAGCTTGGAGGGCGGGAGGGCCCCCTGGCAGTTCTTC
CASSLEGGRAPWQFF
>12|once|TRBJ2-1|TRBV29-1|.
TGCAGCGTGCGAGTCCCACCCAATGAGCAGTTCTTC
CSVRVPPNEQFF
>15|.|TRBJ2-1|TRBV18|TRBD2
TGTGCCAGCTCGCTAGCGGGAGGTAACGGGGGTGAGCAGTTCTTC
CASSLAGGNGGEQFF
>13|.|TRBJ1-2|TRBV2|.
TGTGCCAGCAGTGGTGACTCATTTAATGGCTACACCTTC
CASSGDSFNGYTF
>13|once|TRBJ1-5|TRBV30|.
TGTGCCTGCGCCCCGGGGGGCAATCAGCCCCAGCATTTT
CACAPGGNQPQHF
>16|.|TRBJ2-3|TRBV5-1|TRBD2
TGCGCCAGCAGCTTGGGACTAGCGGCTAGCACAGATACGCAGTATTTT
CASSLGLAASTDTQYF
>17|.|TRBJ2-4|TRBV28|TRBD2
TGTGCCAGCCGAATTAGCGGGACAAATATAGCCAAAAACATTCAGTACTTC
CASRISGTNIAKNIQYF
>13|.|TRBJ1-2|TRBV30|TRBD1
TGTGCCTGGAGGTCCGGGACAGGTTATGGCTACACCTTC
CAWRSGTGYGYTF
>17|.|TRBJ1-4|TRBV2|TRBD1
TGTGCCAGCAGTTACCAACAAGCAGGGACAGGGTATGAAAAACTGTTTTTT
CASSYQQAGTGYEKLFF
>13|.|TRBJ1-2|TRBV15|.
TGTGCCACCAGCCCGGACATAAACTATGGCTACACCTTC
CATSPDINYGYTF
>13|.|TRBJ1-5|TRBV4-1|.
TGCGCCAGCAGCCAAGTCGGCGGACAGCCCCAGCATTTT
CASSQVGGQPQHF
>13|.|TRBJ2-7|TRBV25-1|.
TGTGCCAGCAGTGTTGGGACATCTTACGAGCAGTACTTC
CASSVGTSYEQYF
>14|few|TRBJ1-2|TRBV5-1|TRBD1
TGCGCCAGCAGCTCCGGTCAGGGGGATTCTGGCTACACCTTC
CASSSGQGDSGYTF
>15|few|TRBJ1-6|TRBV7-6|.
TGTGCCAGCAGGAAGGACAGTGGTCTGGGTTCACCCCTCCACTTT
CASRKDSGLGSPLHF
>16|.|TRBJ1-2|TRBV10-3|TRBD1
TGTGCCATCAGTGAGTCTGTGGGACAGGAGAGGTATGGCTACACCTTC
CAISESVGQERYGYTF
>14|.|TRBJ2-1|TRBV11-2|TRBD2
TGTGCCAGCACCGGGACTAGGTACCACAATGAGCAGTTCTTC
CASTGTRYHNEQFF